The TCR beta chain under discussion was sequenced for a study of blood T cell repertoires in COVID-19. Across the study: Material from acute and convalescent COVID-19 was sourced from the United States, Italy and Spain. PBMCs, B-cell-depleted T cells, or T cells provided the cDNA or gDNA that made up the material.

Original methodology: Amplified reference gene primers provided the basis for estimating nucleated cell counts. Only in-frame clones appear in the TCRdb table, and some are missing; sequencing was by immunoSEQ multiplex PCR. The V and J calls and clone size are taken from that table; D and trimming were inferred from the DNA. The sample consists of some 86,000 clones, around 93% of them appearing once. The CDR3 extends over 17 amino acids. Sample: peripheral blood. The sequence was collected from a human donor with active COVID-19. The donor label of this sample is uncertain. V usage is TRBV21-1 and J usage is TRBJ1-5. TRBV21-1 constitutes a pseudogene. For the CDR3, the DNA is TGTGCCAGCAGCCTCGAGAGAGACGGGATTTTCAATCAGCCCCAGCATTTT. This codes for CASSLERDGIFNQPQHF.